This T cell receptor beta chain comes out of a study of blood T cell repertoires in COVID-19. Study-level background: Samples of COVID-19 (acute and convalescent) were obtained from the United States, Italy and Spain. In each case, the material was cDNA or gDNA derived from T cells, B-cell-depleted T cells, or PBMCs.

Per the original methods: Amplified reference gene primers provided the basis for estimating nucleated cell counts. Only in-frame clones appear in the TCRdb table, and some are missing; sequencing was by immunoSEQ multiplex PCR. V and J calls and clone size come straight from that table; D and trimming were deduced from the DNA. The sample consists of about 380,000 clones, roughly 90% of them appearing once. Trimming removed 6 bases from V and 1 base from J, with 12 bases in between. The CDR3 covers 15 residues. The germline CDR1 and CDR2 sequences are MNHEY and SVGAGI. The receptor's source is a man aged 35-49 years with acute or convalescent COVID-19. The rearrangement links TRBV6-5 to TRBJ2-2; TRBD1 might be the D (7 bases). Material: peripheral blood. Here the CDR3 DNA reads TGTGCCAGCAGGGAGGGGGCGCAGAACACCGGGGAGCTGTTTTTT. This sequence encodes CASREGAQNTGELFF.